Included here is one TCR beta chain sequence, with context. The antigen is unknown. As handled by the study authors: There were no quality scores in the junction-only immunoSEQ sequences, so filtering differed. Sequencing used immunoSEQ multiplex PCR; TCRdb keeps in-frame clones, though not all of them. That table is the source of V, J and clone size, and D and trimming were worked out from the DNA. This sample has 600,000 or so clones, with roughly 98% found just once. This sample was included in a study of shared clonotypes between healthy human individuals. Background on the study: Three plates were used per donor for CD4 naive, three for CD4 memory, two for CD8 naive and one for CD8 memory. Study conclusions and caveats: Estimated clonotype richness was generally higher in naive than memory subsets.

It was CD45RO-negative cells, positively selected for CCR7, that made up naive CD8 cells, with terminally differentiated effector memory CD45RA+ cells excluded. The V gene's germline CDR1 is SEHNR and CDR2 FQNEAQ (reference sequence). V trimming: 5 bases; J trimming: 8 bases; junction bases outside the gene matches: 7. The CDR3 extends over 15 amino acids. The V gene is TRBV7-9, the J gene TRBJ2-1; 12 bases map to TRBD2. The sequencing input was naive CD8+ T cells sorted from blood. The clonotype comes from a man younger than 45 in good health. Written as DNA, the CDR3 is TGTGCCAGCAGCCCGACGACTAGCGGGAGTGATGAGCAGTTCTTC. Translating gives CASSPTTSGSDEQFF.